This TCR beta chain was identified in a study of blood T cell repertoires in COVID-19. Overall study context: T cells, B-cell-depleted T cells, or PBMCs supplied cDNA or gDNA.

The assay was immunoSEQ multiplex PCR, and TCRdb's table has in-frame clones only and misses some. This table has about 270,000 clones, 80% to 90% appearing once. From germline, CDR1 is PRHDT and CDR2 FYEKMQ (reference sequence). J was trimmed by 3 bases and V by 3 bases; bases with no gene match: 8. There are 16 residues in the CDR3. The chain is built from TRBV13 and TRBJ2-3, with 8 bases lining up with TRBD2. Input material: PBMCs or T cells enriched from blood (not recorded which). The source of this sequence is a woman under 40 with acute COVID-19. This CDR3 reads CASSLFEREITDTQYF. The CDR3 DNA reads TGTGCCAGCAGCTTGTTCGAGCGGGAGATAACAGATACGCAGTATTTT.